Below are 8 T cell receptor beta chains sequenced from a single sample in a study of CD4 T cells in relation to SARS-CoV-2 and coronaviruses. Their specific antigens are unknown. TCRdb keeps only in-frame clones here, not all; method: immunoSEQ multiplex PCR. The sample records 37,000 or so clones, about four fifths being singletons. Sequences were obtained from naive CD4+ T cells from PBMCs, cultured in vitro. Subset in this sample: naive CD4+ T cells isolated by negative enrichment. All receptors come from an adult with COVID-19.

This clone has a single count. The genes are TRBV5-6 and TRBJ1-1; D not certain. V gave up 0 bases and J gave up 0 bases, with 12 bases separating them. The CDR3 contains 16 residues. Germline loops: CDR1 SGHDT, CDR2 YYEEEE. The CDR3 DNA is TGTGCCAGCAGCTTGGAAAGGATCGGATTGAACACTGAAGCTTTCTTT. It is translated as CASSLERIGLNTEAFF.

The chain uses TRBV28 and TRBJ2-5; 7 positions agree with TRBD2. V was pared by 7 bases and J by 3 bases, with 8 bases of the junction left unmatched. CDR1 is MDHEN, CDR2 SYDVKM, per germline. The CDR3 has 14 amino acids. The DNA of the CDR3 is TGTGCCAGCAATCCCCTGGGGGGGAAAGAGACCCAGTACTTC. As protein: CASNPLGGKETQYF.

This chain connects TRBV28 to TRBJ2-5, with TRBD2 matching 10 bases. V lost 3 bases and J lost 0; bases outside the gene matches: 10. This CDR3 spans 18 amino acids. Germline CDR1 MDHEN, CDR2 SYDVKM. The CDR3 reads CASSFVLLAGDHQETQYF. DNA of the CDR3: TGTGCCAGCAGTTTTGTTCTGCTAGCGGGAGATCACCAAGAGACCCAGTACTTC.

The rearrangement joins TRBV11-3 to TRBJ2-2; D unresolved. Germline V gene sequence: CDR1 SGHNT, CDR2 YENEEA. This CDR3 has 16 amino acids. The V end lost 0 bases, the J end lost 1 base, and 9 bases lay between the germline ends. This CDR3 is CASSLEVGKNTGELFF. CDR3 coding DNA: TGTGCCAGCAGCTTAGAAGTCGGCAAGAACACCGGGGAGCTGTTTTTT.

The CDR3 nucleotides are TGTGCCAGCAGTGCGTCGAGGGCTCTACACAATGAGCAGTTCTTC. Translation: CASSASRALHNEQFF. The rearrangement links TRBV7-8 to TRBJ2-1; D is possibly TRBD2 (5 bases). V dropped 6 bases and J dropped 5 bases, with 17 bases sitting between them. The germline V gene encodes CDR1 SGHVS and CDR2 FQNEAQ. This CDR3 contains 15 residues. The full variable domain, rest sourced from reference TRBV7-8 and TRBJ2-1, is GAGVSQSPRYKVAKRGQDVALRCDPISGHVSLFWYQQALGQGPEFLTYFQNEAQLDKSGLPSDRFFAERPEGSVSTLKIQRTQQEDSAVYLCASSASRALHNEQFFGPGTRLTVL.

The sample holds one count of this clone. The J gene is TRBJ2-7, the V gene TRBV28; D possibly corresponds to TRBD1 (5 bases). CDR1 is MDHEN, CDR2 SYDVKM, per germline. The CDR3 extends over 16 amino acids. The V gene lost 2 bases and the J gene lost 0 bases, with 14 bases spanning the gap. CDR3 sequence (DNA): TGTGCCAGCAGTTTACCCCAAGACAGTCTCTCCTACGAGCAGTACTTC. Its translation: CASSLPQDSLSYEQYF.

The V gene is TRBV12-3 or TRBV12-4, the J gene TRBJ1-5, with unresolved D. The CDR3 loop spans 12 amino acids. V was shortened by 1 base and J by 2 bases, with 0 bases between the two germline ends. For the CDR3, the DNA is TGTGCCAGCAGTTTAGGCAATCAGCCCCAGCATTTT. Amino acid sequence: CASSLGNQPQHF.

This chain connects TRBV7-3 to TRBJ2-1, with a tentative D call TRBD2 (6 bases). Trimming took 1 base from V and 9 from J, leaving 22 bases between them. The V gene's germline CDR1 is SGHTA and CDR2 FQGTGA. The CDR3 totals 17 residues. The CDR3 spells CASSLKRLDPSGSEQFF. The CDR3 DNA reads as TGTGCCAGCAGCTTAAAACGCCTCGACCCCTCCGGGAGTGAGCAGTTCTTC.